The rows below give T cell receptor beta chains drawn from one sample of a study of T cells after yellow fever vaccination. TCRdb redid the calling of the 5' RACE reads with MiXCR, one entry per CDR3 protein. The data hold more than 250,000 distinct CDR3 sequences, with about 6.6% observed a single time. The source material was PBMCs, sampled about 41 days after the first yellow fever vaccination. The receptors here all came from a man younger than 30 who received the YFV17D yellow fever vaccine. Both conserved end residues are trimmed from each CDR3.

j_call v_call cdr3_aa
TRBJ2-6 TRBV6-5 ASSYAGANPGANVLT
TRBJ2-6 TRBV13 ASSLGWGRGSSGANVLT
TRBJ1-5 TRBV12-3/TRBV12-4 ASYGTGEQPQH
TRBJ1-5 TRBV6-1 ASSEFAPGGNQPQH
TRBJ2-5 TRBV20-1 SASPGVQETQY
TRBJ2-5 TRBV25-1 ASRRRETQY
TRBJ1-1 TRBV20-1 SARPPTGGSEAF
TRBJ2-1 TRBV2 AVPGLAGMSSYNEQF
TRBJ2-4 TRBV21-1 ASSLTGQGVTKNIQY
TRBJ1-2 TRBV6-2/TRBV6-3 ASSSGTLIHGYT
TRBJ2-3 TRBV4-3 ASSNWLAEDTQY
TRBJ2-5 TRBV7-2 ASHLGNPKETQY
TRBJ2-3 TRBV11-3 ASSFRGELVADTQY
TRBJ1-2 TRBV20-1 SARATGGRVGYT
TRBJ1-5 TRBV28 ASSLKRLAQH
TRBJ2-3 TRBV4-1 ASSQKSTWGGQDTQY
TRBJ2-2 TRBV5-6 ASSLESTGGFRGTGELF
TRBJ1-1 TRBV2 ASSEGLNGGLAEAF
TRBJ2-7 TRBV10-3 AISEPSGGSYEQY
TRBJ2-1 TRBV5-6 ASSRGTADVKKQF
TRBJ2-1 TRBV12-3/TRBV12-4 ASSLRTSSLPTNEQF
TRBJ2-1 TRBV7-9 ASSLGGVNEQF
TRBJ2-7 TRBV11-1 ASSLKWGATTRLAEQY
TRBJ2-2 TRBV12-3/TRBV12-4 ASGDPGHRNTGELF
TRBJ2-1 TRBV20-1 SAEGVASYNEQF
TRBJ2-1 TRBV4-3 ASSQGPSGGPYNEQF
TRBJ2-3 TRBV10-3 AIQGSRVDTQY
TRBJ2-2 TRBV12-3/TRBV12-4 ASRLSRGGTGELF
TRBJ2-3 TRBV27 ASSFAGAQTDTQY
TRBJ2-7 TRBV20-1 SAALPSLGSYEQY
TRBJ1-1 TRBV7-9 ASSLDLAVDTEAF
TRBJ2-2 TRBV25-1 ASSAPHGTANTGELF
TRBJ2-3 TRBV5-1 ASSDPISPPY
TRBJ2-1 TRBV24-1 ATSDTGTGAMNEQF
TRBJ1-6 TRBV27 ASRRMTGIHSPLH
TRBJ2-7 TRBV7-2 ASSLYGPYEQY
TRBJ1-2 TRBV5-1 GSSFSGGGYT
TRBJ1-5 TRBV7-8 ASSDYSNQPQH
TRBJ2-2 TRBV6-4 ASSPQGVSAGELF
TRBJ1-6 TRBV5-6 ASRAGISPLH
TRBJ2-2 TRBV28 ASSSQLRDREISRELF
TRBJ1-2 TRBV7-2 ASSFVAVFNYGYT
TRBJ2-5 TRBV3-1 ASSLTRQTQY
TRBJ2-1 TRBV12-3/TRBV12-4 ASSLGSRDNEQF
TRBJ1-6 TRBV7-8 ASSNRDLNSPLH
TRBJ1-2 TRBV18 ASSPASVGDPQANYGYT
TRBJ1-5 TRBV12-3/TRBV12-4 ASSNNQPQH
TRBJ1-1 TRBV29-1 SVDRSDRAAF
TRBJ2-3 TRBV20-1 SATYPRGTDTQY
TRBJ1-2 TRBV11-2 ASSLEGVLSYGYT
TRBJ2-3 TRBV9 ASSDKDRVGGDTQY
TRBJ2-1 TRBV18 ASGTGTYNEQF